The 22 T cell receptor beta chains listed next were all sequenced from one sample in a study of OX40 agonist ivuxolimab in advanced cancers. The library relied on the immunoSEQ multiplex PCR assay. Drawn from immuneACCESS, this table holds only the in-frame rearrangements with V and J called that TCRdb kept. Clones are partly lost; checked studies trace under half to an unresolved V gene and leave the rest unexplained. Present in this sample are about 71,000 clones, approximately 94% of which were seen just once. The ten largest clones represent around 16% of the sample. The sample was CD4+ or CD8+ T cells sorted from blood, taken in a trial of the OX40 agonist ivuxolimab. The receptors come from an adult with an advanced solid tumor such as melanoma, head and neck, liver or kidney cancer.

The chain links TRBV27 to TRBJ1-5; D ambiguous. This CDR3 spans 14 amino acids. V lost 7 bases and J 0 bases, leaving 10 bases between the germline ends. Germline V gene sequence: CDR1 MNHEY, CDR2 SMNVEV (reference sequence). CDR3 sequence: CASISPASNQPQHF. The CDR3 DNA sequence: TGTGCCAGCATTTCTCCAGCTAGCAATCAGCCCCAGCATTTT.

V and J are TRBV28 and TRBJ2-7; 9 nucleotides agree with TRBD2. CDR1 is MDHEN and CDR2 is SYDVKM in the germline V gene. The junction had 3 bases not matched to a gene; V was cut back by 1 base and J by 2 bases. The CDR3 covers 15 residues. CDR3 amino acids: CASSLYGGRAYEQYF. The CDR3 nucleotides read TGTGCCAGCAGTTTATACGGCGGGAGGGCCTACGAGCAGTACTTC. The full variable domain, its missing parts supplied by reference TRBV28 and TRBJ2-7, is DVKVTQSSRYLVKRTGEKVFLECVQDMDHENMFWYRQDPGLGLRLIYFSYDVKMKEKGDIPEGYSVSREKKERFSLILESASTNQTSMYLCASSLYGGRAYEQYFGPGTRLTVT.

V is TRBV30 and J is TRBJ2-7; 9 bases line up with TRBD2. The CDR3 totals 15 residues. The J segment lost 7 bases and the V segment lost 0 bases, leaving 10 bases of the junction unmatched. Germline values: CDR1 GTSNPN, CDR2 SVGIG (reference sequence). DNA of the CDR3: TGTGCCTGGAGTGTGGGAGCGGGAGGCACCGAAGAGCAGTACTTC. Amino acid sequence: CAWSVGAGGTEEQYF.

For the CDR3, the DNA is TGTGCCAGCAGCTCCAGACGGGGGGGGAACACTGAAGCTTTCTTT. Translated, it gives CASSSRRGGNTEAFF. The chain has TRBV9 and TRBJ1-1; tentatively, D is TRBD1 (5 bases). Trimming removed 4 bases from V and 1 base from J, with 14 bases in between. Per the germline V gene, CDR1 is SGDLS and CDR2 is YYNGEE. This CDR3 region has 15 residues.

A few counts support this clone. The V and J genes are TRBV6-6 and TRBJ1-5; 11 nucleotides line up with TRBD1. Germline V gene lookup returns CDR1 MNHNY and CDR2 SVGAGI (reference sequence). Trimming removed 4 bases from V and 5 bases from J; junction bases left unmatched: 1. The CDR3 covers 14 residues. The CDR3 sequence is CASSSGQGDQPQHF. The CDR3 nucleotides read TGTGCCAGCAGTTCGGGACAGGGGGATCAGCCCCAGCATTTT.

This clone showed up just once. This chain uses TRBV11-1 with TRBJ1-2; D call uncertain. In germline, CDR1 is SGHAT, CDR2 FQDESV (reference sequence). The V gene lost 1 base and the J gene lost 1 base, with 16 bases spanning the gap. The CDR3 consists of 17 residues. CDR3 sequence reads: CASSLDSSSALNYGYTF. The CDR3 DNA sequence: TGTGCCAGCAGCTTAGATTCGTCCAGCGCGCTTAACTATGGCTACACCTTC.

V and J are TRBV14 and TRBJ2-1, with 12 bases fitting TRBD2. Germline V CDR1 and CDR2: SGHDN, FVKESK. With V trimmed by 5 bases and J by 5 bases, 4 bases remained unmatched. This CDR3 is built from 15 residues. Here the CDR3 reads CASSVLAGGDNEQFF. The DNA for the CDR3 is TGTGCCAGCAGCGTTCTAGCGGGGGGGGACAATGAGCAGTTCTTC.

The rearrangement joins TRBV27 to TRBJ2-7; 8 bases agree with TRBD1. Germline CDR1 is MNHEY and CDR2 is SMNVEV (reference sequence). The CDR3 runs to 13 residues. V gave up 8 bases and J gave up 2 bases; unmatched junction bases: 5. The CDR3 here is CASSHRGAYEQYF. The CDR3 DNA reads TGTGCCAGCTCCCACAGGGGGGCCTACGAGCAGTACTTC.

The chain joins TRBV4-1 to TRBJ2-3; either TRBD1 or TRBD2 may supply D (6 bases each). This CDR3 region has 18 residues. Deletions cut 3 bases from V and 1 base from J, with 20 bases between. Germline V gene lookup returns CDR1 MGHRA and CDR2 YSYEKL. The CDR3 reads CASSHPKGGPKGTDTQYF. The CDR3 DNA sequence: TGCGCCAGCAGCCATCCCAAAGGGGGGCCGAAGGGCACAGATACGCAGTATTTT.

This clone was seen a single time. The V call is TRBV5-8, the J call TRBJ2-3; 7 bases agree with TRBD2. The J segment lost 0 bases and the V segment lost 2 bases, leaving 6 bases of the junction unmatched. Germline CDR1 is SGHTS and CDR2 is YDEGEE. CDR3 length equals 16 residues. For the CDR3, the DNA is TGTGCCAGCAGCTTTGGCGGGAGAAGTAGCACAGATACGCAGTATTTT. This codes for CASSFGGRSSTDTQYF. Supplemented by reference TRBV5-8 and TRBJ2-3, the full variable domain reads EAGVTQSPTHLIKTRGQQATLRCSPISGHTSVYWYQQALGLGLQFLLWYDEGEERNRGNFPPRFSGRQFPNYSSELNVNALELEDSALYLCASSFGGRSSTDTQYFGPGTRLTVL.

The genes are TRBV5-6 and TRBJ2-7; no clear D gene. The CDR3 totals 12 residues. Germline V CDR1 and CDR2: SGHDT, YYEEEE. V lost 4 bases, J lost 9 bases, and 14 bases lay in between. The CDR3 loop reads CASSQEDGAQYF. CDR3 nucleotide sequence: TGTGCCAGCAGCCAGGAAGATGGAGCGCAGTACTTC.

The genes are TRBV7-8 and TRBJ2-7, with D possibly being TRBD1 or TRBD2 (7 bases each). V was cut by 4 bases and J by 5 bases, with 12 bases left in between. CDR3 size: 13 residues. The germline V gene has CDR1 SGHVS and CDR2 FQNEAQ. The CDR3 reads CASSSGGGNEQYF. The CDR3, as DNA: TGTGCCAGCAGCTCAGGGGGGGGAAACGAGCAGTACTTC.

The chain uses TRBV5-6 and TRBJ2-7; D is undetermined. This CDR3 comprises 14 residues. With 2 bases removed from V and 0 bases from J, the gap between germline ends came to 9 bases. Germline V gene sequence: CDR1 SGHDT, CDR2 YYEEEE. The CDR3, as DNA: TGTGCCAGCAGCTTTCTTGGGTCCTCCTACGAGCAGTACTTC. Residues: CASSFLGSSYEQYF.

This chain connects TRBV9 to TRBJ1-3; TRBD1 is a possible D gene (6 bases). Trimming cost V 4 bases and J 0 bases, with 20 bases left between them. The CDR3 sequence is 18 residues long. Germline CDR1 is SGDLS and CDR2 is YYNGEE. The CDR3 DNA reads as TGTGCCAGCAGCCCTCCCGAAGGACAGCCACGCTCTGGAAACACCATATATTTT. This translates into CASSPPEGQPRSGNTIYF.

A note on this clone: An end of the junction does not agree with germline; a read error may underlie this. The V call is TRBV7-7, the J call TRBJ2-1; maybe TRBD2 (5 bases). CDR1 is SSHAT and CDR2 is FNYEAQ in the germline V gene (reference sequence). The CDR3 loop spans 15 amino acids. The CDR3 spells CASSLWASPLNEQFF. The DNA for the CDR3 is TGTGCTAGCAGCTTATGGGCTAGCCCCCTCAATGAGCAGTTCTTC.

J is TRBJ2-2 and V is TRBV6-5; D gene uncertain. V was cut by 0 bases and J by 4 bases, with 12 bases left in between. The CDR3 loop spans 16 amino acids. Germline V gene data show CDR1 as MNHEY and CDR2 as SVGAGI. In nucleotides, the CDR3 is TGTGCCAGCAGTTACTCGGGGTCGGTATTCACCGGGGAGCTGTTTTTT. Translated: CASSYSGSVFTGELFF.

V gene TRBV4-3 combines with J gene TRBJ2-3; D perhaps matches TRBD2 (5 bases). The germline V gene has CDR1 LGHNA and CDR2 YSLEER. V lost 1 base, J lost 3 bases, and 5 bases lay in between. The CDR3 consists of 13 residues. The CDR3 sequence: CASSQVATDTQYF. In nucleotides, the CDR3 is TGCGCCAGCAGCCAAGTAGCGACAGATACGCAGTATTTT.

The chain employs TRBV7-9 and TRBJ2-7, with D perhaps TRBD1 (6 bases). This CDR3 comprises 15 residues. Germline CDR1 and CDR2: SEHNR and FQNEAQ (reference sequence). The ends were cut back, 5 bases at V and 5 bases at J, with 19 bases in the middle. The CDR3 here is CASSQRDRFGNEQYF. The CDR3 DNA sequence: TGTGCCAGCAGCCAACGCGACAGGTTCGGAAACGAGCAGTACTTC.

This clone was detected only once. The chain is built from TRBV5-6 and TRBJ2-5; 10 nucleotides agree with TRBD2. The CDR3 spans 14 residues. The V and J ends lost 3 bases and 5 bases, in that order; junction bases with no gene match: 4. Germline V gene data show CDR1 as SGHDT and CDR2 as YYEEEE. The CDR3 is CASSWTSGPETQYF. The CDR3 DNA is TGTGCCAGCAGCTGGACTAGCGGCCCGGAGACCCAGTACTTC.

The gene calls are TRBV6-5 and TRBJ1-1, with unresolved D. Germline V gene sequence: CDR1 MNHEY, CDR2 SVGAGI. V lost 3 bases and J lost 1, with 6 bases in between. The CDR3 is 13 residues long. CDR3 DNA: TGTGCCAGCAGTTATCAGGAGAACACTGAAGCTTTCTTT. It translates to CASSYQENTEAFF.

The rearrangement joins TRBV30 to TRBJ1-5; TRBD1 might be the D (5 bases). Trimming left V 0 bases short and J 1 base short, with 13 bases between. Looked up from germline, CDR1 is GTSNPN and CDR2 is SVGIG (reference sequence). The length of the CDR3 is 16 residues. CDR3 residues: CAWSVQDPPSNQPQHF. The CDR3 region has the DNA TGTGCCTGGAGTGTACAGGACCCACCCAGCAATCAGCCCCAGCATTTT.

The chain uses TRBV6-4 and TRBJ2-3, with D perhaps TRBD1 or TRBD2 (5 bases each). The CDR3 runs 13 residues. Germline V gene data show CDR1 as MRHNA and CDR2 as SNTAGT. V shed 6 bases and J shed 6 bases, with 13 bases lying between them. This CDR3 reads CASRGDTWDTQYF. Here the CDR3 DNA reads TGTGCCAGCAGGGGGGATACATGGGATACGCAGTATTTT.